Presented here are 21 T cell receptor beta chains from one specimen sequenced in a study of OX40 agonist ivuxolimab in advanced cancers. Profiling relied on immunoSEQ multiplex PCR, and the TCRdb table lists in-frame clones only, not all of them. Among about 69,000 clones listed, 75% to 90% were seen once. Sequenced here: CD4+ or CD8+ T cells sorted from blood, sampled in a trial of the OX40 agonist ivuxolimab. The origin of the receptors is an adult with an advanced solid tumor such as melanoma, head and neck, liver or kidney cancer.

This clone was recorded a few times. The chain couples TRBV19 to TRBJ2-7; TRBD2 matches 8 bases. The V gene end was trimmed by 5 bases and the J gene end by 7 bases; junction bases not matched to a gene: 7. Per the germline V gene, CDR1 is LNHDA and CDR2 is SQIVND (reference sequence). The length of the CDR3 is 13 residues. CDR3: CASSWREDQEQYF. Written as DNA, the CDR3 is TGTGCCAGTAGTTGGCGGGAGGATCAAGAGCAGTACTTC.

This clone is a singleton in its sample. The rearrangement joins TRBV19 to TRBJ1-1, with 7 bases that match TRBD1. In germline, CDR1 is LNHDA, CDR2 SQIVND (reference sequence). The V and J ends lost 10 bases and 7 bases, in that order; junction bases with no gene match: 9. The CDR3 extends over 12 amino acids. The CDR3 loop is CAISIGTVEAFF. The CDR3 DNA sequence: TGTGCCATATCTATAGGGACAGTTGAAGCTTTCTTT.

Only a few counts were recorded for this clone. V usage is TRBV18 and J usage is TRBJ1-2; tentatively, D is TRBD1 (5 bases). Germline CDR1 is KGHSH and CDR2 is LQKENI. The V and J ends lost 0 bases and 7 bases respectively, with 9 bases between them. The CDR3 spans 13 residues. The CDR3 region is CASSPPAGGGYTF. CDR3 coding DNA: TGTGCCAGCTCACCACCGGCCGGGGGTGGCTACACCTTC. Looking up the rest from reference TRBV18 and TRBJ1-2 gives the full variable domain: NAGVMQNPRHLVRRRGQEARLRCSPMKGHSHVYWYRQLPEEGLKFMVYLQKENIIDESGMPKERFSAEFPKEGPSILRIQQVVRGDSAAYFCASSPPAGGGYTFGSGTRLTVV.

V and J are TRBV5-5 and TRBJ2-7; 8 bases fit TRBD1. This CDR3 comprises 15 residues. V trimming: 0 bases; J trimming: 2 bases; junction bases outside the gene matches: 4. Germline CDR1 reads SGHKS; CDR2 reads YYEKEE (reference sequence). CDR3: CASSLVGTGTYEQYF. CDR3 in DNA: TGTGCCAGCAGCTTGGTAGGGACAGGTACCTACGAGCAGTACTTC.

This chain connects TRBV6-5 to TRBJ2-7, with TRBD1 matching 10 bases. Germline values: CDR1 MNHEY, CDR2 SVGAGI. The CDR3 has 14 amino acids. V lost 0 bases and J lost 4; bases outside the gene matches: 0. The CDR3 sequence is CASSYSGQGYEQYF. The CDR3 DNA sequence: TGTGCCAGCAGTTACTCGGGACAGGGGTACGAGCAGTACTTC.

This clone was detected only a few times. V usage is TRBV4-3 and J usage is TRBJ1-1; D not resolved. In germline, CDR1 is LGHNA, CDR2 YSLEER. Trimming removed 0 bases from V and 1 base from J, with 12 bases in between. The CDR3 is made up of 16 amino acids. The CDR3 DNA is TGCGCCAGCAGCCAAGATCCCCCTGGTGGGAACACTGAAGCTTTCTTT. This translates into CASSQDPPGGNTEAFF.

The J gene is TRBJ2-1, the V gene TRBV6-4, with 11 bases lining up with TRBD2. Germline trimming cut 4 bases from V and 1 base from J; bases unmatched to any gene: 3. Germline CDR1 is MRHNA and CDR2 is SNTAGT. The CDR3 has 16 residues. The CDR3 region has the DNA TGTGCCAGCAGTGCGACTAGCGGGGTTTCCTACAATGAGCAGTTCTTC. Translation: CASSATSGVSYNEQFF.

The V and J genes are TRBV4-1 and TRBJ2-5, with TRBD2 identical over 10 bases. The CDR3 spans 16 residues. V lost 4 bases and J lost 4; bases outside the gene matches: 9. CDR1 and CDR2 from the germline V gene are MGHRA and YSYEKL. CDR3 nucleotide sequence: TGCGCCAGCAGCCTCGGGGTAGCGGGGGGCCTAGAGACCCAGTACTTC. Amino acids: CASSLGVAGGLETQYF.

CDR3 in DNA: TGTGCCAGCAGCGTATGGGGGCCAGAGACCCAGTACTTC. This gives the protein CASSVWGPETQYF. The chain joins TRBV9 to TRBJ2-5; perhaps TRBD1 as D (6 bases). Germline CDR1 SGDLS, CDR2 YYNGEE. The V gene lost 1 base and the J gene lost 4 bases, with 8 bases spanning the gap. The CDR3 runs to 13 residues.

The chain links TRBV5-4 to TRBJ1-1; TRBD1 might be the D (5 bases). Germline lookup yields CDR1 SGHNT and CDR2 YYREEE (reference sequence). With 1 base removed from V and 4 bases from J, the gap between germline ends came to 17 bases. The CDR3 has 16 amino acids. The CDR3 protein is CASSLSVGVTATEAFF. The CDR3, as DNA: TGTGCCAGCAGCTTGTCCGTGGGGGTAACGGCCACTGAAGCTTTCTTT.

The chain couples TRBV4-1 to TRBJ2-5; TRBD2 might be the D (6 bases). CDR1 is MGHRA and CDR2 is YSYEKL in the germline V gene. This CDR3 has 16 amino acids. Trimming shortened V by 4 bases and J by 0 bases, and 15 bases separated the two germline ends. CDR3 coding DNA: TGCGCCAGCAGCCCCCCCGGGGGAATCAACCAAGAGACCCAGTACTTC. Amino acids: CASSPPGGINQETQYF.

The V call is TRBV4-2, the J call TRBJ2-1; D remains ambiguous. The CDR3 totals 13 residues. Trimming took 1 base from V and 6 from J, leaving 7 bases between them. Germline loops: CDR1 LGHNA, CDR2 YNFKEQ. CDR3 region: CASSQVSINEQFF. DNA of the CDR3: TGTGCCAGCAGCCAAGTGTCAATCAATGAGCAGTTCTTC.

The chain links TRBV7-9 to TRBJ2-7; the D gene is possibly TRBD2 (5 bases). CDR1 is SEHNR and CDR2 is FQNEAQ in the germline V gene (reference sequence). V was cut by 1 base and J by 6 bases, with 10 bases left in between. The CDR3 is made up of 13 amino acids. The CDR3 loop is CASSLDEGVEQYF. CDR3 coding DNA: TGTGCCAGCAGCTTAGATGAGGGAGTCGAGCAGTACTTC.

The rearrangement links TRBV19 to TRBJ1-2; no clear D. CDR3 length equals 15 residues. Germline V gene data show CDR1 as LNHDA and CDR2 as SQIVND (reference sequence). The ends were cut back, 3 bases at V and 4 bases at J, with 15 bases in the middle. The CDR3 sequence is CASSIASTSTYGYTF. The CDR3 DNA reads TGTGCCAGTAGTATTGCTAGTACCTCCACCTATGGCTACACCTTC.

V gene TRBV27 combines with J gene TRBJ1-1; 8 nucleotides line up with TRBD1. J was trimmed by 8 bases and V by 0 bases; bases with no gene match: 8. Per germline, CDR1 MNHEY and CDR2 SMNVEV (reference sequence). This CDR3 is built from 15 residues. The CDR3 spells CASSLSWDRPVEAFF. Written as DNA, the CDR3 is TGTGCCAGCAGTTTATCGTGGGACAGGCCCGTCGAAGCTTTCTTT.

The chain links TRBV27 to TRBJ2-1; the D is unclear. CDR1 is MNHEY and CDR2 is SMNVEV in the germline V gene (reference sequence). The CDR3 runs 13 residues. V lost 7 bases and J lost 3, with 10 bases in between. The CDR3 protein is CASMVGNYNEQFF. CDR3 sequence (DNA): TGTGCCAGCATGGTAGGTAACTACAATGAGCAGTTCTTC.

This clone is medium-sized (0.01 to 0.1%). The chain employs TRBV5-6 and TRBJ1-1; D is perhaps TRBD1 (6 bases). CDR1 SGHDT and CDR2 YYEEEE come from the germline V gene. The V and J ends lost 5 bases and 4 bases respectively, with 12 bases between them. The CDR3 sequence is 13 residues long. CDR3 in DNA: TGTGCCAGCAGGTTACAGGGTGGCACTGAAGCTTTCTTT. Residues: CASRLQGGTEAFF. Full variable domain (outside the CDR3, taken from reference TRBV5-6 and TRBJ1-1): DAGVTQSPTHLIKTRGQQVTLRCSPKSGHDTVSWYQQALGQGPQFIFQYYEEEERQRGNFPDRFSGHQFPNYSSELNVNALLLGDSALYLCASRLQGGTEAFFGQGTRLTVV.

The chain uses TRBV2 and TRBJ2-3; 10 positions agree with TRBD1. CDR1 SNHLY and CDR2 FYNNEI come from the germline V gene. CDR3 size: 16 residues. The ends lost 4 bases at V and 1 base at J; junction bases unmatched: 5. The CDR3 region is CASSGTGGAGTDTQYF. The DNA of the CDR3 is TGTGCCAGCAGTGGGACAGGGGGAGCAGGCACAGATACGCAGTATTTT.

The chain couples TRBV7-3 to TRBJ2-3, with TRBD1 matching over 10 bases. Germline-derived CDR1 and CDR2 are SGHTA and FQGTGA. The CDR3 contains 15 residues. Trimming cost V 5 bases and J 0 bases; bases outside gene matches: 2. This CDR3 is CASSPGQGSTDTQYF. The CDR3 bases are TGTGCCAGCAGCCCGGGACAGGGGAGCACAGATACGCAGTATTTT.

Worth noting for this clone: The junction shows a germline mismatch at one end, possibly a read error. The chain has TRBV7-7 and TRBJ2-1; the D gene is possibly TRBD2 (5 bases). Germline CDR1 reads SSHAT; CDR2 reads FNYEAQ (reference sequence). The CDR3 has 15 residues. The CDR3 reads CASSPDSSSYNEQFF. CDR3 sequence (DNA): TGTGCTAGCAGCCCGGACTCCTCCTCCTACAATGAGCAGTTCTTC.

CDR3 sequence (DNA): TGCAGCGTTGAATTGAATGGTAGGGCCCACAATGAGCAGTTCTTC. It is translated as CSVELNGRAHNEQFF. The chain carries TRBV29-1 and TRBJ2-1; D is unclear. Germline CDR1 reads SQVTM; CDR2 reads ANQGSEA. CDR3 length: 15 amino acids. The germline V and J ends were trimmed by 2 bases and 5 bases, with 16 bases remaining between them.